A selection of T cell receptor beta chains follows, all from one sample in a study of T cells in Graves' hyperthyroidism and ophthalmopathy. In TCRdb, the multiplex PCR reads were re-called with MiXCR into one record per CDR3 protein. The table has about half a million distinct CDR3 sequences, around a fifth seen once; the top ten hold around 54%. The sequencing sample was made of blood. The receptors derive from a woman in her 70s with Graves' ophthalmopathy. CDR3s include the opening cysteine and the closing phenylalanine or tryptophan. A D gene is named only where the DNA matches it firmly. Not all rows give a size; the values are once, few, many and, for expanded clones, a class.

J gene | V gene | D gene | clone size | CDR3 protein | CDR3 DNA
TRBJ1-2 | TRBV28 | . | many | CASSFWAANYGYTF | TGTGCCAGCAGTTTTTGGGCGGCTAACTATGGCTACACCTTC
TRBJ2-1 | TRBV11-1 | . | many | CASIFNEQFF | TGTGCCAGCATCTTCAATGAGCAGTTCTTC
TRBJ1-5 | TRBV5-5 | TRBD1 | few | CASSFDRVNQPQHF | TGTGCCAGCAGTTTCGACAGGGTTAATCAGCCCCAGCATTTT
TRBJ1-1 | TRBV2 | TRBD1 | many | CASSERRTGHTEAFF | TGTGCCAGCAGTGAAAGGCGGACAGGGCACACTGAAGCTTTCTTT
TRBJ2-7 | TRBV4-1 | . | . | CASSQVLSSYEQYF | TGCGCCAGCAGCCAAGTGCTGAGCTCCTACGAGCAGTACTTC
TRBJ2-7 | TRBV14 | . | few | CASSPSTGNYEQYF | TGTGCCAGCAGCCCGAGTACAGGGAACTACGAGCAGTACTTC
TRBJ2-7 | TRBV20-1 | TRBD2 | few | CSATGLEYEQYF | TGCAGTGCTACGGGACTAGAATACGAGCAGTACTTC
TRBJ2-7 | TRBV28 | . | . | CASSLGWGILNEQYF | TGTGCCAGCAGTTTAGGCTGGGGGATTCTAAACGAGCAGTACTTC
TRBJ1-1 | TRBV20-1 | TRBD1 | few | CSARDPGTGGPTAFF | TGCAGTGCTAGAGATCCCGGGACAGGGGGTCCCACGGCTTTCTTT
TRBJ1-2 | TRBV12-3/TRBV12-4 | TRBD1 | few | CASSQTGDGYTF | TGTGCCAGCAGTCAGACAGGGGATGGCTACACCTTC
TRBJ2-5 | TRBV20-1 | TRBD2 | . | CSASVASGGEETQYF | TGCAGTGCTAGCGTTGCTAGCGGCGGGGAGGAGACCCAGTACTTC
TRBJ2-2 | TRBV12-3/TRBV12-4 | . | . | CAIARGNTGELFF | TGTGCCATCGCGCGGGGGAACACCGGGGAGCTGTTTTTT
TRBJ1-1 | TRBV12-3/TRBV12-4 | . | few | CASRGRANTEAFF | TGTGCCAGCAGAGGACGGGCCAACACTGAAGCTTTCTTT
TRBJ1-2 | TRBV3-1 | . | . | CASSPDSKGGYTF | TGTGCCAGCAGCCCGGACAGCAAAGGAGGCTACACCTTC
TRBJ2-1 | TRBV4-3 | TRBD2 | . | CASSQEGLAGRPIQFF | TGCGCCAGCAGCCAAGAAGGCCTAGCGGGTCGTCCTATCCAGTTCTTC
TRBJ1-1 | TRBV5-1 | . | . | CASSTGLGTEAFF | TGCGCCAGCAGCACAGGATTGGGTACTGAAGCTTTCTTT
TRBJ2-7 | TRBV6-2/TRBV6-3 | . | . | CASGQRRGRYEQYF | TGTGCCAGCGGCCAAAGGAGGGGGAGGTACGAGCAGTACTTC
TRBJ2-3 | TRBV13 | . | few | CASSHRQIGTDTQYF | TGTGCCAGCAGCCATCGGCAGATAGGCACAGATACGCAGTATTTT
TRBJ2-3 | TRBV7-2 | . | few | CASSPRGAPGDTQYF | TGTGCCAGCAGTCCCCGGGGGGCCCCAGGGGATACGCAGTATTTT
TRBJ2-1 | TRBV7-9 | . | many | CASSRIGGVGEQFF | TGTGCCAGCAGCCGCATCGGGGGCGTCGGTGAGCAGTTCTTC
TRBJ1-1 | TRBV6-5 | . | . | CASGYGASGTEAFF | TGTGCCAGCGGTTACGGGGCATCGGGCACTGAAGCTTTCTTT
TRBJ2-3 | TRBV4-1 | TRBD2 | . | CASSQGSGRASPDTQYF | TGCGCCAGCAGCCAAGGCAGCGGGAGGGCCTCCCCAGATACGCAGTATTTT
TRBJ1-5 | TRBV12-3/TRBV12-4 | . | . | CASRSGDGYNQPQHF | TGTGCCAGCAGGTCCGGAGACGGCTACAATCAGCCCCAGCATTTT
TRBJ1-5 | TRBV19 | TRBD1 | few | CASSALTGSLNQPQHF | TGTGCCAGTAGTGCACTGACAGGGAGTCTCAATCAGCCCCAGCATTTT
TRBJ2-3 | TRBV20-1 | . | many | CSARRSTDTQYF | TGCAGTGCTAGGCGGAGCACAGATACGCAGTATTTT
TRBJ1-3 | TRBV6-1 | . | few | CASRRFGGNTIYF | TGTGCCAGCAGGAGGTTCGGTGGAAACACCATATATTTT
TRBJ2-4 | TRBV12-3/TRBV12-4 | . | few | CASSLRRGRTILAKNIQYF | TGTGCCAGCAGTTTAAGGAGGGGGCGAACTATTCTAGCCAAAAACATTCAGTACTTC
TRBJ2-3 | TRBV5-1 | TRBD2 | . | CASSPVPTSGRTDTQYF | TGCGCCAGCAGCCCTGTACCTACTAGCGGACGCACAGATACGCAGTATTTT
TRBJ1-6 | TRBV29-1 | . | few | CSVARDPNSPLHF | TGCAGCGTTGCTCGGGACCCAAATTCACCCCTCCACTTT
TRBJ1-2 | TRBV20-1 | TRBD1 | many | CSARAQGARGYTF | TGCAGTGCTAGAGCCCAGGGGGCGAGAGGCTACACCTTC
TRBJ2-2 | TRBV12-3/TRBV12-4 | . | . | CASSRGDNTGELFF | TGTGCCAGCAGCAGGGGCGACAACACCGGGGAGCTGTTTTTT
TRBJ2-5 | TRBV18 | . | few | CASSPRGEETQYF | TGTGCCAGCTCCCCCAGGGGGGAAGAGACCCAGTACTTC
TRBJ2-7 | TRBV20-1 | . | . | CSARDRAGSGLPYEQYF | TGCAGTGCTAGAGATAGGGCGGGGAGCGGACTTCCCTACGAGCAGTACTTC
TRBJ2-1 | TRBV7-3 | TRBD2 | few | CASSPTGAGAYNEQFF | TGTGCCAGCAGCCCTACAGGAGCGGGGGCCTACAATGAGCAGTTCTTC
TRBJ2-3 | TRBV28 | . | few | CASSGTPTNTQYF | TGTGCCAGCAGTGGGACACCCACAAATACGCAGTATTTT
TRBJ2-1 | TRBV24-1 | . | . | CATSDSETSLREQFF | TGTGCCACCAGTGATTCAGAGACTAGTCTTCGGGAGCAGTTCTTC
TRBJ2-2 | TRBV3-1 | . | many | CASSHGIRDPGELFF | TGTGCCAGCAGCCACGGAATCAGGGACCCCGGGGAGCTGTTTTTT
TRBJ2-1 | TRBV6-6 | . | few | CASSYQVNEQFF | TGTGCCAGCAGTTACCAGGTCAATGAGCAGTTCTTC
TRBJ1-1 | TRBV6-6 | . | many | CASSYSPYRGAGGGTEAFF | TGTGCCAGCAGTTACTCACCCTACCGTGGGGCGGGGGGAGGGACTGAAGCTTTCTTT
TRBJ2-7 | TRBV30 | TRBD2 | . | CAWSVRLGTSEFYEQYF | TGTGCCTGGAGTGTACGTCTAGGGACTAGCGAATTCTACGAGCAGTACTTC
TRBJ2-5 | TRBV20-1 | TRBD2 | . | CSARNPAAGDETQYF | TGCAGTGCTCGAAACCCGGCGGCGGGGGACGAGACCCAGTACTTC